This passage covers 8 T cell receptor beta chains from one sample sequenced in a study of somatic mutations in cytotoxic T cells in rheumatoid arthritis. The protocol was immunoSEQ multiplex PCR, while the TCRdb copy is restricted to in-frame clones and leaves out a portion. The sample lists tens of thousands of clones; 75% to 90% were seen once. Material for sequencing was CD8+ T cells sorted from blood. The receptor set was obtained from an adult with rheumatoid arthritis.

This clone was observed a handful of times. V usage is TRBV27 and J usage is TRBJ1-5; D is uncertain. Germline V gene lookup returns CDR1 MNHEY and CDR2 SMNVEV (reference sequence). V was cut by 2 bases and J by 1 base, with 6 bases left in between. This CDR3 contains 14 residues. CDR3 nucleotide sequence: TGTGCCAGCAGTTTAGGCGGAAGCAATCAGCCCCAGCATTTT. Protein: CASSLGGSNQPQHF.

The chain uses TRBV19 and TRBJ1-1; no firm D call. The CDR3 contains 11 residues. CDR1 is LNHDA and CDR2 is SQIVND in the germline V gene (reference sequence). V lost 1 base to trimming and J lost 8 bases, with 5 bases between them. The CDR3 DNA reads TGTGCCAGTAGTATAGCTCGGGAAGCTTTCTTT. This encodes CASSIAREAFF.

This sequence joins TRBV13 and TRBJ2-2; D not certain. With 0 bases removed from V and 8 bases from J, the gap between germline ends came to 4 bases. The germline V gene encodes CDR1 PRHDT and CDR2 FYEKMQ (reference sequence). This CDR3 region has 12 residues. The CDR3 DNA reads TGTGCCAGCAGCTTAGGGACGGGGGAGCTGTTTTTT. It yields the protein CASSLGTGELFF.

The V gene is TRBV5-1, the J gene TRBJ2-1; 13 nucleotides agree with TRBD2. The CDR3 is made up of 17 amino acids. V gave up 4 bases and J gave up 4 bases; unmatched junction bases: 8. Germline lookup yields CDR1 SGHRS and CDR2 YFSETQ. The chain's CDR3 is CASSGGLAGPLYNEQFF. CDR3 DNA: TGCGCCAGCAGCGGGGGACTAGCGGGGCCATTATACAATGAGCAGTTCTTC. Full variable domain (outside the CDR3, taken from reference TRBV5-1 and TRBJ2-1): KAGVTQTPRYLIKTRGQQVTLSCSPISGHRSVSWYQQTPGQGLQFLFEYFSETQRNKGNFPGRFSGRQFSNSRSEMNVSTLELGDSALYLCASSGGLAGPLYNEQFFGPGTRLTVL.

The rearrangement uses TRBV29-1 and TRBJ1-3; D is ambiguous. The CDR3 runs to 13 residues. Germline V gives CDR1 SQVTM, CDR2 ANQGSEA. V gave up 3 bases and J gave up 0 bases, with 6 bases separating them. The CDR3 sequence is CSVDVDSGNTIYF. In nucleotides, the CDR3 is TGCAGCGTTGATGTGGACTCTGGAAACACCATATATTTT.

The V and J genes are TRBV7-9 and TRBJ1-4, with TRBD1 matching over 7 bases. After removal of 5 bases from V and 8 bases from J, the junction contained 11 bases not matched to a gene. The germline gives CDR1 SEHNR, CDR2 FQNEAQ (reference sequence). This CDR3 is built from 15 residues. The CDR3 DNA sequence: TGTGCCAGCAGCCCAGGGCGGCAGGGACAGGAAAAACTGTTTTTT. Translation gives CASSPGRQGQEKLFF.

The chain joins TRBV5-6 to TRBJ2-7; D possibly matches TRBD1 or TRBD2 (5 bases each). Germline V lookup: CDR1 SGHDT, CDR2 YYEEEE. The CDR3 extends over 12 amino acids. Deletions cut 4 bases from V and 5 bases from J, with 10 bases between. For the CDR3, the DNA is TGTGCCAGCAGCCTCATGGGACACGAGCAGTACTTC. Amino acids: CASSLMGHEQYF.

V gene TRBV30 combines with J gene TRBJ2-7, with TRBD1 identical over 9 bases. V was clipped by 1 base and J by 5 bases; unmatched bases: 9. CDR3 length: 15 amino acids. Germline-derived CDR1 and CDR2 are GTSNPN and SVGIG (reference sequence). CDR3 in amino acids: CAWSDPDRGIDEQYF. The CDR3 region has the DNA TGTGCCTGGAGTGATCCGGACAGGGGTATCGACGAGCAGTACTTC.